What follows is one T cell receptor (beta chain) and its context. The sample comes from a study of cytomegalovirus exposure and HLA in healthy donors. Germline assignment: CDR1 PRHDT and CDR2 FYEKMQ (reference sequence). This CDR3 is built from 13 residues. The trim removed 5 bases at V and 1 base at J, leaving 1 base unmatched. This PCR relied on a set of 60 Vbeta primers and 13 Jbeta primers. The repertoire was sequenced with immunoSEQ multiplex PCR; TCRdb's copy has only in-frame clones and lacks some. Across approximately 110,000 clones, the top ten clones capture 0.45% to 0.6% of the sample. V usage is TRBV13 and J usage is TRBJ1-1; TRBD1 matches at 7 bases. Sequences were obtained from PBMCs. The sequence derives from a man in his forties or fifties in good health and CMV-seronegative. CDR3 amino acids: CASSGTANTEAFF. CDR3 nucleotides: TGTGCCAGCAGCGGGACAGCGAACACTGAAGCTTTCTTT.